This TCR beta chain was recovered during a study of shared clonotypes between healthy human individuals. Study information: The study enrolled two women and a few men aged 18 to 49.

Per the original data handling: ImmunoSEQ yielded junction-only sequences lacking quality scores, so filtering differed. Assay used: immunoSEQ multiplex PCR; TCRdb lists only in-frame clones, some missing. That table supplies the V and J calls and clone size; D and trimming were determined from the DNA. This sample has about 2.1 million clones, with around 93% found just once. Naive-designated CD8 cells lacked CD45RO, were positively enriched for CCR7, and omitted terminally differentiated effector memory CD45RA+ cells. There were only Caucasian adults among the donors, and all lived in Nashville, Tennessee. The V end was cut by 4 bases, the J end by 12 bases, with 12 bases between. The germline CDR1 and CDR2 sequences are SGHAT and FQNNGV. The CDR3 loop spans 12 amino acids.

The sample consisted of naive CD8+ T cells from PBMCs. This sequence joins TRBV11-2 and TRBJ1-4, with D perhaps matching TRBD1 (5 bases). The clonotype originates from a man aged 18 to 30 in good health. Some clones in this sample may be carry-over from other donors' samples. Here the CDR3 DNA reads TGTGCCAGCAGCTGGACACCAACCGAACTGTTTTTT. Its protein product is CASSWTPTELFF.